Listed below are T cell receptor beta chains from one sample, sequenced in a study of blood T cell repertoires in COVID-19. Measured with immunoSEQ multiplex PCR; TCRdb has only the in-frame clones, and not every one. Among about 250,000 clones listed, around 85% were seen once. The sequenced sample was PBMCs or T cells enriched from blood (not recorded which). Receptors were obtained from a woman aged 45-59 years with acute COVID-19. The CDR3 runs from the conserved cysteine through the conserved F or W. A D gene is named only where the DNA matches it firmly. Clone size is stated in some rows and not others, as once, few, many or a class when expanded.

length	J	V	D	size	DNA	CDR3
15	TRBJ2-3	TRBV7-8	TRBD2	.	TGTGCCAGCAGCTCGGGTAGCGGGGCGACAGATACGCAGTATTTT	CASSSGSGATDTQYF
15	TRBJ2-5	TRBV6-5	.	.	TGTGCCAGCAGGAGGTTTGGACAGTCACAAGAGACCCAGTACTTC	CASRRFGQSQETQYF
12	TRBJ1-5	TRBV3-1/TRBV3-2	.	.	TGTGCCAGCAGCCAAGGCGATCAGCCCCAGCATTTT	CASSQGDQPQHF
14	TRBJ2-3	TRBV7-3	.	.	TGTGCCAGCAGCCCGGGTCTCTCCACAGATACGCAGTATTTT	CASSPGLSTDTQYF
17	TRBJ2-3	TRBV5-4	.	.	TGTGCCAGCAGCCCCCCGGGTTTCTCCACTAGCACAGATACGCAGTATTTT	CASSPPGFSTSTDTQYF
12	TRBJ2-7	TRBV6-2/TRBV6-3	.	many	TGTGCCAGCAGTTACCCCGCTCGGGAGCAGTACTTC	CASSYPAREQYF
15	TRBJ1-3	TRBV21-1	.	.	.	CASSKDVAAGNTIYF
15	TRBJ1-4	TRBV5-4	TRBD1	.	TGTGCCAGCAGCGCATCCCAGGGGGCCGGAGAAAAACTGTTTTTT	CASSASQGAGEKLFF
15	TRBJ2-7	TRBV6-5	TRBD2	.	TGTGCCAGCATGAGCGGGGGGGCTAGGTCCTACGAGCAGTACTTC	CASMSGGARSYEQYF
15	TRBJ1-3	TRBV19	TRBD1	.	TGTGCCAGTAAGGACAGGACGATTTCTGGAAACACCATATATTTT	CASKDRTISGNTIYF
14	TRBJ1-6	TRBV7-9	.	.	TGTGCCAGCAGCTTCAGTGGTGATAATTCACCCCTCCACTTT	CASSFSGDNSPLHF
12	TRBJ1-2	TRBV29-1	.	.	TGCAGCGTACCGGGACAAAACTATGGCTACACCTTC	CSVPGQNYGYTF
17	TRBJ2-3	TRBV15	TRBD2	.	TGTGCCACCAGCAGAGGTGGACTAGCGGGGTCCGGAGATACGCAGTATTTT	CATSRGGLAGSGDTQYF
14	TRBJ1-3	TRBV6-5	.	.	TGTGCCAGCACCGGGTCCGCGGAAGGAAACACCATATATTTT	CASTGSAEGNTIYF
18	TRBJ1-5	TRBV15	TRBD1	.	TGTGCCACCAGCAGACAAAACAGGGGGCGCACCGGTAATCAGCCCCAGCATTTT	CATSRQNRGRTGNQPQHF
14	TRBJ1-2	TRBV9	TRBD1	.	TGTGCCAGCAGCCTAAAACAGGGGGCGGAGGGTCCCACCTTC	CASSLKQGAEGPTF